The following is a TCR beta chain sequence with its context. Its antigen remains unknown. It was second doses at about 4 or about 12 weeks that were pooled. V gave up 4 bases and J gave up 3 bases; unmatched junction bases: 13. This CDR3 is built from 18 residues. The germline V gene encodes CDR1 SGHRS and CDR2 YFSETQ. The data were produced by immunoSEQ multiplex PCR, yet TCRdb's version contains in-frame clones alone and is incomplete. This repertoire shows approximately 150,000 clones, roughly nine tenths found once; its top ten account for 3.8%. The entry originates in a study of T cell responses to AZD1222 COVID-19 vaccine. Study-level findings and limits: Once two AZD1222 doses were given, Spike-specific TCR breadth and depth went up. In the spike-specific TCR repertoire, nearly half reportedly target unmutated variant regions. Mostly white British, mostly female donors; authors suggested clonal diversity may be underestimated.

The receptor comes from an adult who received the AZD1222 COVID-19 vaccine. V gene TRBV5-1 combines with J gene TRBJ2-2, with 9 bases identical to TRBD1. Source: peripheral blood, taken 28 days after the second AZD1222 dose. The CDR3, as DNA: TGCGCCAGCAGCCCCCGGGACAGGGTTTATTGGGACACCGGGGAGCTGTTTTTT. This sequence encodes CASSPRDRVYWDTGELFF.